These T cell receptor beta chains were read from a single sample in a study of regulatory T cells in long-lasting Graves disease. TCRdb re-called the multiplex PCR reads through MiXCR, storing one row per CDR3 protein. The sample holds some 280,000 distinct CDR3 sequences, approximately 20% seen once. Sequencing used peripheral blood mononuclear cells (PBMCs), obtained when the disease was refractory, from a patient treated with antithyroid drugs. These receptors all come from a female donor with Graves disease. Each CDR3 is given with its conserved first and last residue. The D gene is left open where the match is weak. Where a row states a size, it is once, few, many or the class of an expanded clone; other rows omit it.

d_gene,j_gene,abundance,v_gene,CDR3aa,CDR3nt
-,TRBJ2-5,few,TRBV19,CASSIRPAETQYF,TGTGCCAGTAGTATTCGTCCAGCCGAGACCCAGTACTTC
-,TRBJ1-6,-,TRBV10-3,CAISDGSPLHF,TGTGCCATCAGTGATGGGTCACCCCTCCACTTT
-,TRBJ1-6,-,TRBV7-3,CASSADSYSPLHF,TGTGCCAGCAGCGCGGACTCCTATTCACCCCTCCACTTT
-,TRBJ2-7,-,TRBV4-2,CASRRGSRRPPYEQYF,TGTGCCAGCCGGAGAGGGTCTCGGCGACCTCCCTACGAGCAGTACTTC
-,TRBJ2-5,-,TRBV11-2,CASSLAVGYTVTQYF,TGTGCCAGCAGCTTAGCAGTAGGGTATACGGTGACCCAGTACTTC
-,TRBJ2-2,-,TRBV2,CASTGGDTGELFF,TGTGCCAGCACTGGGGGAGACACCGGGGAGCTGTTTTTT
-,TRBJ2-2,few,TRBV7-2,CASSLQGGGALGGTGELFF,TGTGCCAGCAGCTTACAAGGAGGGGGCGCATTGGGTGGGACCGGGGAGCTGTTTTTT
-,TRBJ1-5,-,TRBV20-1,CSARAGTSNQPQHF,TGCAGTGCTAGAGCAGGGACCAGCAATCAGCCCCAGCATTTT
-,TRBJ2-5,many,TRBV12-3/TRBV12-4,CASSLGHQETQYF,TGTGCCAGCAGTCTCGGACATCAAGAGACCCAGTACTTC
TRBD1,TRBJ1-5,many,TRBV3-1,CASSQTGSRPQHF,TGTGCCAGCAGCCAGACAGGGTCGCGGCCCCAGCATTTT
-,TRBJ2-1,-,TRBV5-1,CASTGRPHINEQFF,TGCGCCAGCACTGGCAGGCCCCATATCAATGAGCAGTTCTTC
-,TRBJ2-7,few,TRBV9,CASSVSAGTNYEQYF,TGTGCCAGCAGCGTATCGGCAGGGACAAATTACGAGCAGTACTTC
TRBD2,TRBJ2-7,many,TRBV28,CASSLSIITSGETEQYF,TGTGCCAGCAGTTTATCCATCATAACTAGCGGTGAGACCGAGCAGTACTTC
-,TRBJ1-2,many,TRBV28,CASSLPDRNYGYTF,TGTGCCAGCAGTTTACCCGACAGGAACTATGGCTACACCTTC
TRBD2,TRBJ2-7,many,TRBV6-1,CASSPRLAEDPTCEQYF,TGTGCCAGCAGCCCGAGACTAGCGGAAGACCCAACGTGCGAGCAGTACTTC
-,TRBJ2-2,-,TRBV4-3,CASSQDPGVLNTGELFF,TGCGCCAGCAGCCAAGATCCCGGGGTATTGAACACCGGGGAGCTGTTTTTT
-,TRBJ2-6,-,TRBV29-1,CSAALTGANVLTF,TGCAGCGCTGCATTGACTGGGGCCAACGTCCTGACTTTC
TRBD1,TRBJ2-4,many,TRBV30,CAWRQDRENIQYF,TGTGCCTGGAGACAGGACAGGGAAAACATTCAGTACTTC
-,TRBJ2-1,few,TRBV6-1,CASIEAFRGSEQFF,TGTGCCAGCATCGAGGCCTTCCGAGGCAGTGAGCAGTTCTTC
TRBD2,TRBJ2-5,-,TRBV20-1,CSASLTSGTGYQETQYF,TGCAGTGCTTCCCTCACTAGCGGGACTGGATATCAAGAGACCCAGTACTTC
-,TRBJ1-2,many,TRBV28,CASSDRLHYGYTF,TGTGCCAGCAGTGACAGGCTCCACTATGGCTACACCTTC
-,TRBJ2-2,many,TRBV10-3,CATRRETNTGELFF,TGTGCCACTCGAAGAGAAACGAACACCGGGGAGCTGTTTTTT
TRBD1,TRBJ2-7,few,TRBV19,CASSPWDRAQDEQYF,TGTGCCAGTAGCCCCTGGGACAGGGCCCAGGACGAGCAGTACTTC
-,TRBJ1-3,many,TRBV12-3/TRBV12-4,CASSLTGYFGNTIYF,TGTGCCAGCAGTTTAACAGGGTACTTTGGAAACACCATATATTTT
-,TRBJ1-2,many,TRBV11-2,CASSLDLGDNYGYTF,TGTGCCAGCAGCTTAGATCTCGGGGACAACTATGGCTACACCTTC
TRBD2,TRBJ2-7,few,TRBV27,CASSLRDPGTSGYEQYF,TGTGCCAGCAGTCTCCGGGACCCCGGGACTAGCGGCTACGAGCAGTACTTC
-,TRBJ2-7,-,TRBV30,CAWDGDSGEQYF,TGTGCCTGGGACGGAGATTCGGGCGAGCAGTACTTC
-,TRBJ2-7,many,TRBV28,CASSFGQFYEQYF,TGTGCCAGCAGTTTCGGGCAGTTCTACGAGCAGTACTTC
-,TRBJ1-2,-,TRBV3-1,CASTPHRVGYTF,TGTGCCAGCACCCCTCACAGGGTCGGCTACACCTTC
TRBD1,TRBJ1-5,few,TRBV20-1,CSANFGQANQPQHF,TGCAGTGCCAACTTCGGACAGGCCAATCAGCCCCAGCATTTT
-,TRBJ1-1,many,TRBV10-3,CAISESVRNTEAFF,TGTGCCATCAGTGAGTCTGTAAGAAACACTGAAGCTTTCTTT
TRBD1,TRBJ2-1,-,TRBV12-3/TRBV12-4,CASSAGQGNEQFF,TGTGCCAGCAGTGCCGGACAGGGGAATGAGCAGTTCTTC
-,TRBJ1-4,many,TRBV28,CASQKGGRGEKLFF,TGTGCCAGCCAAAAAGGGGGGCGGGGTGAAAAACTGTTTTTT
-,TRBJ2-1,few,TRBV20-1,CSARVQRAYNEQFF,TGCAGTGCTAGAGTTCAGCGGGCCTACAATGAGCAGTTCTTC
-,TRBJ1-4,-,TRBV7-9,CASSTGGTNEKLFF,TGTGCCAGCAGCACTGGGGGAACTAATGAAAAACTGTTTTTT
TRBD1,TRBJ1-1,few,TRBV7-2,CASRRQGTEAFF,TGTGCCAGCCGACGACAGGGGACCGAAGCTTTCTTT
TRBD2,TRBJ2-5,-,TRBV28,CASGLAGKETQYF,TGTGCCAGCGGGCTAGCGGGAAAAGAGACCCAGTACTTC
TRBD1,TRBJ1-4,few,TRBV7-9,CASSLTGATNEKLFF,TGTGCCAGCAGCTTAACAGGGGCAACTAATGAAAAACTGTTTTTT
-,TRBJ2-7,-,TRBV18,CASSPTQGAYEQYF,TGTGCCAGCTCACCGACACAGGGAGCCTACGAGCAGTACTTC
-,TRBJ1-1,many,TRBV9,CASSLGAANTEAFF,TGTGCCAGCAGCTTAGGCGCAGCGAACACTGAAGCTTTCTTT
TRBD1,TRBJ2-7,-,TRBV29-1,CSGGTGPYEQYF,TGCAGCGGGGGGACAGGGCCCTACGAGCAGTACTTC
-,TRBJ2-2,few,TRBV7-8,CASSPLRAVVGELFF,TGTGCCAGCAGCCCCCTTCGGGCTGTTGTCGGGGAGCTGTTTTTT